This T cell receptor beta chain was recovered during a study of quantifying T cell responses using KT2 cells. Study-wide context: RNA was reverse transcribed with TCR alpha and beta constant-region primers. Study-wide results and caveats: At about one KT2 cell per 100,000 PBMC, KT2 sequences were still detected.

CDR1 is SGHDN, CDR2 FVKESK, per germline. There are 19 residues in the CDR3. The ends lost 4 bases at V and 6 bases at J; junction bases unmatched: 16. The cDNA 3' end received a ligated oligonucleotide with a UMI. First-round PCR used about 4 cycles and beta primers RC1.1 and RC1.2 covering TRBC1 and TRBC2. TCRdb re-derived calls from the UMI-ligation and nested PCR reads in MiXCR, one entry per CDR3 protein. The profile shows over 55,000 distinct CDR3 sequences, approximately 13% of them singletons. This clonotype was found many times. The antigen remains undetermined. KT2, a clone with a known TCR, was spiked into unfractionated PBMC.

This clonotype was sampled from a human donor. Material for sequencing was PBMCs spiked with cells of the T cell clone KT2. The chain combines TRBV14 with TRBJ2-6, with TRBD1 matching 9 bases. This CDR3 reads CASSLQGASLLLPANVLTF. The CDR3 DNA follows: TGTGCCAGCAGCCTACAGGGGGCAAGTTTACTACTACCGGCCAACGTCCTGACTTTC.